This TCR beta chain was identified in a study of blood T cells in healthy people across ages. Study conclusions and caveats: Whereas aged donors had fewer naive CD4+ cells, long-lived donors had more of them and higher diversity. Expanded clonotype changes were possibly confounded by unknown donor CMV status.

With a J-beta primer mix and a sample-barcoded 5' primer, a second PCR ran about 6 to 11 cycles. TCRdb reanalysed the 5' RACE reads using MiXCR and keeps one entry per CDR3 protein. The sample shows about 640,000 distinct CDR3 sequences, 45% to 65% of them seen only once. On this clonotype: Its antigen is currently unknown.

Trimming left V 3 bases short and J 7 bases short, with 10 bases between. CDR1 and CDR2 (germline): MDHEN, SYDVKM. The CDR3 has 13 amino acids. Sequencing used blood. This clonotype originated in a man in his sixties in good health. The chain employs TRBV28 and TRBJ2-4; the D gene is possibly TRBD2 (6 bases). CDR3 in DNA: TGTGCCAGCAGTTTCTTGGGACTGAACATTCAGTACTTC. Protein product: CASSFLGLNIQYF.